This TCR beta chain was sequenced in a study of blood T cell repertoires in COVID-19. About the research overall: Spain, Italy and the United States supplied samples that represented acute and convalescent COVID-19.

The CDR3 is 14 amino acids. Germline CDR1 and CDR2: MDHEN and SYDVKM. The ends were cut back, 2 bases at V and 8 bases at J, with 13 bases in the middle. The table came from immunoSEQ multiplex PCR; TCRdb's copy has only in-frame clones and leaves some out. The repertoire holds 200,000 to 300,000 clones, with about 91% as singletons. This clone was detected once. The V and J genes are TRBV28 and TRBJ2-1, with a tentative D call TRBD2 (6 bases). This TCR came from a person aged 18-35 years with COVID-19, enrolled during active disease. Sequences were obtained from peripheral blood. CDR3 sequence (DNA): TGTGCCAGCAGTTTACCGGGACTCCCGGATGAGCAGTTCTTC. Translating gives CASSLPGLPDEQFF.